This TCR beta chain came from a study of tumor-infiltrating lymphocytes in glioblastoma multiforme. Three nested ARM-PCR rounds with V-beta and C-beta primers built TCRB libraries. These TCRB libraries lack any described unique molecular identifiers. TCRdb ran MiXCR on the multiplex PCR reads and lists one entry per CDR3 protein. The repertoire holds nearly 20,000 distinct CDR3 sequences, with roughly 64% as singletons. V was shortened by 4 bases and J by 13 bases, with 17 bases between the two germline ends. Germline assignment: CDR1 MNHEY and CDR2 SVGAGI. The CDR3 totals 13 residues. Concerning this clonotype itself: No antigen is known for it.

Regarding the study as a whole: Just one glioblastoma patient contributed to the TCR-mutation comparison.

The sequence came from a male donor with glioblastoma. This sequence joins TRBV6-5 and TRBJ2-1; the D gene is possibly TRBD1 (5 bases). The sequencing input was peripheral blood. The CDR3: CASSLGVQETQFF. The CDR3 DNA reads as TGTGCCAGCAGTTTAGGGGTCCAAGAGACCCAGTTCTTC.